This TCR beta chain was captured by sequencing in a study of blood T cell repertoires in COVID-19. Study at large: Acute and convalescent COVID-19 specimens originated in the United States, Italy and Spain.

Trimming cost V 10 bases and J 2 bases, with 12 bases left between them. The germline gives CDR1 SEHNR, CDR2 FQNEAQ (reference sequence). The CDR3 spans 14 residues. Original handling: The authors estimated nucleated cell counts from reference gene primer amplification. The protocol was immunoSEQ multiplex PCR, while the TCRdb copy is restricted to in-frame clones and leaves out a portion. V, J and clone size are taken as reported in that table, and D and trimming were inferred from the DNA itself. The sample comprises 70,000 or so clones, more than 70% of which are singletons, and roughly 48% rests with the top ten.

The receptor comes from a human donor in a cohort sampled during active COVID-19. V usage is TRBV7-9 and J usage is TRBJ2-6; D ambiguous. The sequenced sample was peripheral blood. CDR3 sequence: CATVARTGANVLTF. The CDR3 coding sequence is TGTGCCACGGTAGCCCGAACTGGGGCCAACGTCCTGACTTTC.